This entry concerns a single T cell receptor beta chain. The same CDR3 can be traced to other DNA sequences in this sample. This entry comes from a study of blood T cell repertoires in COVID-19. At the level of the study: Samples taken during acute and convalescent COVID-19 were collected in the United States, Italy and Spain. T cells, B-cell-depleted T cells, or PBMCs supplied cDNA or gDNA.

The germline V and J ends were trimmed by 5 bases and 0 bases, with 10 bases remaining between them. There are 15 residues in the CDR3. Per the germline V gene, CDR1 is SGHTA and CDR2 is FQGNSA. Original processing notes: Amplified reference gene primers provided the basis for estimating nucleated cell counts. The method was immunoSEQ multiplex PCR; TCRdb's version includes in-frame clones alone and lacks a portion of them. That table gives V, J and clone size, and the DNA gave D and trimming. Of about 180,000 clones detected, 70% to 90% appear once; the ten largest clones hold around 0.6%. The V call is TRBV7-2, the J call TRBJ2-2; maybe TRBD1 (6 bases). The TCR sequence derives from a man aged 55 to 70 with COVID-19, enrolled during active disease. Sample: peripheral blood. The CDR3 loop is CASSLGGANTGELFF. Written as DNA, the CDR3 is TGTGCCAGCAGCCTTGGGGGCGCGAACACCGGGGAGCTGTTTTTT. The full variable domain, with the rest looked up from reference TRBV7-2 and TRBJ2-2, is GAGVSQSPSNKVTEKGKDVELRCDPISGHTALYWYRQSLGQGLEFLIYFQGNSAPDKSGLPSDRFSAERTGGSVSTLTIQRTQQEDSAVYLCASSLGGANTGELFFGEGSRLTVL.